This is a list of T cell receptor beta chains from one sample in a study of shared clonotypes between healthy human individuals. Repertoires were generated with immunoSEQ multiplex PCR, while TCRdb's copy carries only in-frame clones and drops some. Among some 2,000,000 clones, almost 96% were seen once, and the ten largest hold more than 0.1%. Specimen: naive CD4+ T cells sorted from blood. These receptor sequences come from a man between 18 and 29 years old in good health. The CDR3 runs from the conserved cysteine through the conserved F or W. A D gene is named only where the DNA matches it firmly. Clone size is not always given. Where it is, it says once, few, many or a class for expanded clones.

TRBJ1-1	TRBV27	NA	NA	CASSRVRNTEAFF	TGTGCCAGCTCCCGGGTTCGGAACACTGAAGCTTTCTTT
TRBJ1-1	TRBV29-1	few	NA	CSVGQDTNTEAFF	TGCAGCGTTGGACAGGACACGAACACTGAAGCTTTCTTT
TRBJ1-1	TRBV5-1	NA	NA	CASKRKVGDTEAFF	TGCGCCAGCAAACGAAAGGTCGGGGACACTGAAGCTTTCTTT
TRBJ1-4	TRBV7-6	NA	NA	CASSLETMANEKLFF	TGTGCCAGCAGCTTAGAGACAATGGCTAATGAAAAACTGTTTTTT
TRBJ2-5	TRBV2	NA	NA	CASARSRDVEETQYF	TGTGCCAGCGCTCGATCCCGGGACGTCGAAGAGACCCAGTACTTC
TRBJ1-6	TRBV5-1	NA	TRBD1	CASSLGTGGDSPLHF	TGCGCCAGCAGCTTGGGGACAGGTGGGGATTCACCCCTCCACTTT
TRBJ2-3	TRBV6-1	NA	NA	CASSASGDTQYF	TGTGCCAGCAGTGCGTCGGGAGATACGCAGTATTTT
TRBJ2-7	TRBV11-2	NA	TRBD1	CASSLGRWGTAITYEQYF	TGTGCCAGCAGCTTAGGACGGTGGGGGACAGCGATTACCTACGAGCAGTACTTC
TRBJ1-2	TRBV5-6	NA	NA	CASGPHGGVPNYGYTF	TGTGCCAGCGGCCCCCATGGAGGAGTTCCTAACTATGGCTACACCTTC
TRBJ1-2	TRBV6-6	NA	NA	CASSYRVGYTF	TGTGCCAGCAGTTACAGGGTTGGCTACACCTTC
TRBJ2-2	TRBV29-1	NA	TRBD1	CSVRDRVNTGELFF	TGCAGCGTCCGGGACAGGGTAAACACCGGGGAGCTGTTTTTT
TRBJ2-3	TRBV5-4	NA	NA	CASGSGDPTDTQYF	TGTGCCAGCGGCTCGGGAGATCCCACAGATACGCAGTATTTT
TRBJ2-1	TRBV30	NA	NA	CAGWQSPGNEQFF	TGTGCCGGCTGGCAGAGTCCCGGCAATGAGCAGTTCTTC
TRBJ1-4	TRBV6-5	NA	NA	CASSRGRDEKLFF	TGTGCCAGCAGCCGCGGGAGGGACGAAAAACTGTTTTTT
TRBJ1-1	TRBV28	NA	TRBD1	CASSFVSLFVGRDRGQGGYTEAFF	TGTGCCAGCAGTTTTGTTTCCTTATTTGTGGGCCGGGACAGGGGGCAGGGGGGGTACACTGAAGCTTTCTTT
TRBJ1-1	TRBV11-3	NA	TRBD1	CASSRQGAEAFF	TGTGCCAGCAGCAGACAGGGGGCTGAAGCTTTCTTT
TRBJ1-3	TRBV7-9	NA	NA	CASSLALGNSGNTIYF	TGTGCCAGCAGCTTAGCCCTCGGGAACTCTGGAAACACCATATATTTT
TRBJ2-7	TRBV28	NA	NA	CASSPRGGRFEQYF	TGTGCCAGCAGCCCGAGGGGGGGCCGTTTCGAGCAGTACTTC
TRBJ2-3	TRBV27	NA	NA	CASSAASPPDTQYF	TGTGCCAGCAGTGCGGCTAGCCCCCCAGATACGCAGTATTTT
TRBJ2-5	TRBV5-1	NA	TRBD2	CASSTVAGGETQYF	TGCGCCAGCAGCACTGTAGCGGGAGGAGAGACCCAGTACTTC
TRBJ1-3	TRBV29-1	NA	NA	CSVEVDGGRNTIYF	TGCAGCGTTGAAGTGGATGGAGGCCGAAACACCATATATTTT